The clone carrying this TCR beta chain has at least ten counts. The record originates from a study of early T cells in non-severe SARS-CoV-2 infection. MiXCR was run by TCRdb on the 5' RACE reads, yielding one entry per CDR3 protein. The repertoire holds about 22,000 distinct CDR3 sequences, with approximately 4.4% as singletons. Germline V gene lookup returns CDR1 MNHNY and CDR2 SVGAGI (reference sequence). V was pared by 0 bases and J by 1 base, with 8 bases of the junction left unmatched. CDR3 length equals 17 residues. Sequenced input: whole blood. The clonotype was recovered from an adult who was a healthcare worker with PCR-confirmed SARS-CoV-2 infection or an uninfected control (not recorded which). This chain joins TRBV6-6 and TRBJ1-2; TRBD1 agrees at 7 bases. The CDR3 nucleotides are TGTGCCAGCAGTTACTCCGGCAGGGGGAACCTTAACTATGGCTACACCTTC. Its translation: CASSYSGRGNLNYGYTF.